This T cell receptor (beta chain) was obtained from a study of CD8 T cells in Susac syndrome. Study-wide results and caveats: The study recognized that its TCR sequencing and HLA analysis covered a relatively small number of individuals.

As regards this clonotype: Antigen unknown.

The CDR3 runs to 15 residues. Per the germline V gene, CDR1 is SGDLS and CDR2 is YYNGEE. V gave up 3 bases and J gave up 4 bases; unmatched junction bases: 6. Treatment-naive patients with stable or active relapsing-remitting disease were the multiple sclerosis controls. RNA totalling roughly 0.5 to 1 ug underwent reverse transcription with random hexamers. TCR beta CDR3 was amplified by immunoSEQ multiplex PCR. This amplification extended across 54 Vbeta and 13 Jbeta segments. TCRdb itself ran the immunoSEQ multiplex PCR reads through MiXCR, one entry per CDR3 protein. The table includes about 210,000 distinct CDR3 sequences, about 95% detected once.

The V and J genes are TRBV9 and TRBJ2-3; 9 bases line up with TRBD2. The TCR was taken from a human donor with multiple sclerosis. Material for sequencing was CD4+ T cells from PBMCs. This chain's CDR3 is CASSEPGLAPDTQYF. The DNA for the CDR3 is TGTGCCAGCAGCGAACCGGGACTAGCACCAGATACGCAGTATTTT.